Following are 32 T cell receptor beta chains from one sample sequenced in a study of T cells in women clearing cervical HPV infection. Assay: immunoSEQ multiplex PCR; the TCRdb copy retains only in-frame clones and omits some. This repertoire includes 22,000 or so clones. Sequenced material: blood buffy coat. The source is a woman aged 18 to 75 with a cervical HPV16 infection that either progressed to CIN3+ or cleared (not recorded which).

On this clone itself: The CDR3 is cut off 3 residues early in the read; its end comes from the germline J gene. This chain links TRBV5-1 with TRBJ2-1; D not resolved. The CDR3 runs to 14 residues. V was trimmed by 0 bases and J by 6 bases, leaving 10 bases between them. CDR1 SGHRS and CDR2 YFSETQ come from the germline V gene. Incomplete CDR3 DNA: TGCGCCAGCAGCTTGGAGGGCCCCGCCAATGAG. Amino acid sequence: CASSLEGPANE. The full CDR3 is CASSLEGPANEQFF.

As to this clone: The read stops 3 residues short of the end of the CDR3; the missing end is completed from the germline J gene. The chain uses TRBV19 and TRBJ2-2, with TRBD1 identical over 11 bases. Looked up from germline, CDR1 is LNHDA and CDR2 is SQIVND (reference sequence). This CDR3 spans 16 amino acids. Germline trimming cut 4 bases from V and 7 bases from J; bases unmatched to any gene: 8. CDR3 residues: CASSTGQGDLSGELFF. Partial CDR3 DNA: TGTGCCAGTAGTACGGGACAGGGGGATCTTAGCGGGGAG.

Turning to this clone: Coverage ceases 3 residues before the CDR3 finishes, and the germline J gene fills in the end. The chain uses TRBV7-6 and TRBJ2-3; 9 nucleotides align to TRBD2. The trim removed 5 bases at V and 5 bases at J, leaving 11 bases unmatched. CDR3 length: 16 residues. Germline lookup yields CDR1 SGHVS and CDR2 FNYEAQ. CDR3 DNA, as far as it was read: TGTGCCAGCAGCCTGACTAGCGGAGAGGGGGGAGATACG. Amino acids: CASSLTSGEGGDT. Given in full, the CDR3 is CASSLTSGEGGDTQYF.

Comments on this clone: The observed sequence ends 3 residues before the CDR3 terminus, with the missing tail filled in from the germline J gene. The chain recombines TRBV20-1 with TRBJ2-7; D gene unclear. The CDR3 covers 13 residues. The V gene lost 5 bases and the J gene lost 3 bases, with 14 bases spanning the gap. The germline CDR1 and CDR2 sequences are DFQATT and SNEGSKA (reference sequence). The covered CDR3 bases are TGCAGTGCTTCCCGGCGGCTGATCTACGAG. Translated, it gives CSASRRLIYE. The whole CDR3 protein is CSASRRLIYEQYF.

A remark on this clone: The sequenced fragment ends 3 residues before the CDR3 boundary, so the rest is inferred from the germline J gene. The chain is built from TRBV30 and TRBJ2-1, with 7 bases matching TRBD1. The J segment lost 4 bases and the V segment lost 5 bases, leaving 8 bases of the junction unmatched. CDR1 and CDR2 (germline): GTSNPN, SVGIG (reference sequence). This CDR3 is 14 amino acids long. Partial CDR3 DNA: TGTGCCTGGCAACGGGACAGCCCTTACAATGAG. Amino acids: CAWQRDSPYNE. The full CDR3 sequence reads CAWQRDSPYNEQFF.

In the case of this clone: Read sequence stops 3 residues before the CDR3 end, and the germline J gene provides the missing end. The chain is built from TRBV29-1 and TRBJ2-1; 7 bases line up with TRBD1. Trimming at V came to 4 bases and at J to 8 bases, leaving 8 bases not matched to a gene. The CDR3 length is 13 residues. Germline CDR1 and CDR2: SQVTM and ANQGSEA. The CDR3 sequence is CSVAPQGTDEQFF. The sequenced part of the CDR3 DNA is TGCAGCGTTGCCCCACAGGGGACCGATGAG.

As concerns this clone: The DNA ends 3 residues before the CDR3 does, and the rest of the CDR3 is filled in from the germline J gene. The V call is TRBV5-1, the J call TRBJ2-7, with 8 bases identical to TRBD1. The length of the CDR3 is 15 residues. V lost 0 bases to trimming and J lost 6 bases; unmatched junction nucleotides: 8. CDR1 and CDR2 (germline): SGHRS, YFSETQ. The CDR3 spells CASSLDGQGWGEQYF. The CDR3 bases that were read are TGCGCCAGCAGCTTGGACGGACAGGGTTGGGGCGAG.

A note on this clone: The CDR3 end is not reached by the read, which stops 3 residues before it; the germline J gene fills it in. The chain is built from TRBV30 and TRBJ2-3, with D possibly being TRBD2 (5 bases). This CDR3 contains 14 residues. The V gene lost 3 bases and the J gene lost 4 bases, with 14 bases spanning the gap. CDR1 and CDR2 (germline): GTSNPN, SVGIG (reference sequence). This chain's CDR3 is CAWRRLSGADTQYF. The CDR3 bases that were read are TGTGCCTGGAGGAGGTTGAGCGGAGCAGATACG.

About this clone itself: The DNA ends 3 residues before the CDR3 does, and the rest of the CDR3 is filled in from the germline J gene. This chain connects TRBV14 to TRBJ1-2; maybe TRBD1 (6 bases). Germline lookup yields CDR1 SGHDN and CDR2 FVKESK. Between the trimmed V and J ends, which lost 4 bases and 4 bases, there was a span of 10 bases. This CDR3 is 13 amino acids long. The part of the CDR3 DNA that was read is TGTGCCAGCAGCCCCGGACAGCTCTATGGC. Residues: CASSPGQLYG. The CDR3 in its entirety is CASSPGQLYGYTF.

The covered CDR3 bases are TGTGCCAGTAGGCCGGCGGGAACTAATGAAAAA. Protein: CASRPAGTNEK. The full CDR3 protein is CASRPAGTNEKLFF. The V and J genes are TRBV19 and TRBJ1-4; no reliable D call. The read terminates 3 residues before the CDR3 end, so the remaining end is supplied by the germline J gene. CDR1 LNHDA and CDR2 SQIVND come from the germline V gene (reference sequence). The CDR3 totals 14 residues. The V end was cut by 6 bases, the J end by 1 base, with 9 bases between.

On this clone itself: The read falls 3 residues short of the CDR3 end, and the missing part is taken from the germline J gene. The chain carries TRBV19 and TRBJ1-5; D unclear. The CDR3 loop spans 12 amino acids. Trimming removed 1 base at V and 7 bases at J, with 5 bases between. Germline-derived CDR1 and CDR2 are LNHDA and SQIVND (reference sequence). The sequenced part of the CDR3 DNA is TGTGCCAGTAGTATAGCTAGGCAGCCC. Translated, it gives CASSIARQP. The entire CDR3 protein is CASSIARQPQHF. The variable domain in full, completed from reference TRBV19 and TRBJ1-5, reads DGGITQSPKYLFRKEGQNVTLSCEQNLNHDAMYWYRQDPGQGLRLIYYSQIVNDFQKGDIAEGYSVSREKKESFPLTVTSAQKNPTAFYLCASSIARQPQHFGDGTRLSIL.

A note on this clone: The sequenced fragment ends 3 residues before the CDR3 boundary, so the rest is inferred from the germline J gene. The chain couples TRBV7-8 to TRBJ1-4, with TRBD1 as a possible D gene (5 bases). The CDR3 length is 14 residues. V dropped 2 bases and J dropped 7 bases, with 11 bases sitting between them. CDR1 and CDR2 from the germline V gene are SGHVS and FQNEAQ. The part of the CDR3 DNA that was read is TGTGCCAGCAGCTTAACACACGGGGGTGAAAAA. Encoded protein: CASSLTHGGEK. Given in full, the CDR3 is CASSLTHGGEKLFF.

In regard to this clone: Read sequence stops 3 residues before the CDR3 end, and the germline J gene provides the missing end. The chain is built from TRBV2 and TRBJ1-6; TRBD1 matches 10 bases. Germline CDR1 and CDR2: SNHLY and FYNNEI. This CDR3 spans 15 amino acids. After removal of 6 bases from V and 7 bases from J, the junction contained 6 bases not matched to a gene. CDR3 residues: CASRGGQGYNSPLHF. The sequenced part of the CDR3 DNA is TGTGCCAGCAGGGGGGGACAGGGGTACAATTCACCC.

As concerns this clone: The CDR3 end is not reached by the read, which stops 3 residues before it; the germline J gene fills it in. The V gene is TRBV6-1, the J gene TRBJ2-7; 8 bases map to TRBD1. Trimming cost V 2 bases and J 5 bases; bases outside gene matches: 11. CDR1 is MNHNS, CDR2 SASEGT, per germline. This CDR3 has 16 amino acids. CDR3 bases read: TGTGCCAGCAGTGAAACAGGGGGACGGACTCGGGACGAG. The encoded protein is CASSETGGRTRDE. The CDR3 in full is CASSETGGRTRDEQYF.

The CDR3 bases that were read are TGCGCCAGCAGTGAGTCGGGTGGGCCAGGGGCTATGAGGAAA. Translated: CASSESGGPGAMRK. The whole CDR3 reads CASSESGGPGAMRKLFF. The V call is TRBV10-2, the J call TRBJ1-4; tentatively, D is TRBD1 (6 bases). The CDR3 end is not reached by the read, which stops 3 residues before it; the germline J gene fills it in. The CDR3 extends over 17 amino acids. The germline V gene has CDR1 WSHSY and CDR2 SAAADI.

CDR3 amino acids: CASSSSGSGRPNEQFF. The sequenced CDR3 bases are TGCGCCAGCAGCTCGTCGGGTAGCGGGAGACCCAATGAG. The chain employs TRBV5-1 and TRBJ2-1; 9 bases map to TRBD2. The CDR3 end lies 3 residues beyond the end of the read and is filled in from the germline J gene. In germline, CDR1 is SGHRS, CDR2 YFSETQ. The CDR3 extends over 16 amino acids. V dropped 3 bases and J dropped 6; count of bases not matched to a gene: 10.

CDR3: CASSRTVYNEQFF. The CDR3 bases that were read are TGTGCCAGCAGCCGGACAGTCTACAATGAG. The chain uses TRBV7-2 and TRBJ2-1; TRBD1 might be the D (6 bases). Read coverage stops 3 residues before the CDR3 terminus; the germline J gene supplies the remainder. CDR1 is SGHTA, CDR2 FQGNSA, per germline. The CDR3 length is 13 residues. V was trimmed by 5 bases and J by 3 bases, leaving 8 bases between them.

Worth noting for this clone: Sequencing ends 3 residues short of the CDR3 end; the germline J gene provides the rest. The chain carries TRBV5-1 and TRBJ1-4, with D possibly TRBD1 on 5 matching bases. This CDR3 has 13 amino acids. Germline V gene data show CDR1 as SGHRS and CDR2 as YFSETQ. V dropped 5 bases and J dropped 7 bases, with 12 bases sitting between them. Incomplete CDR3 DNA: TGCGCCAGCAGTTTAAGGGGCGTTGAAAAA. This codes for CASSLRGVEK. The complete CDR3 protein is CASSLRGVEKLFF.

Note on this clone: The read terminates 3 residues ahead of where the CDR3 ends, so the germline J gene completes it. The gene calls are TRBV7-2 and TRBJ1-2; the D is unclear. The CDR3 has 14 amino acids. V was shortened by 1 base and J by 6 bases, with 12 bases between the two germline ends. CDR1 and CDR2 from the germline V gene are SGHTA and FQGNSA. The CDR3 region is CASSLDPRVNGYTF. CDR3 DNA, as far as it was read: TGTGCCAGCAGCTTAGACCCCCGGGTAAATGGC. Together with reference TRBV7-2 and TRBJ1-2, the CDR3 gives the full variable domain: GAGVSQSPSNKVTEKGKDVELRCDPISGHTALYWYRQSLGQGLEFLIYFQGNSAPDKSGLPSDRFSAERTGGSVSTLTIQRTQQEDSAVYLCASSLDPRVNGYTFGSGTRLTVV.

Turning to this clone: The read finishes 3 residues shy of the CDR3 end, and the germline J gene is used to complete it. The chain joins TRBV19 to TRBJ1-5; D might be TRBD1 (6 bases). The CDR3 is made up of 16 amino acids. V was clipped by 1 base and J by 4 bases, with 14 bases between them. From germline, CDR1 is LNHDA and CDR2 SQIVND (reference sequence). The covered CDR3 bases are TGTGCCAGTAGTATAGTTTCGGGACATAAAAATCAGCCC. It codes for CASSIVSGHKNQP. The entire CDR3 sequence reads CASSIVSGHKNQPQHF.

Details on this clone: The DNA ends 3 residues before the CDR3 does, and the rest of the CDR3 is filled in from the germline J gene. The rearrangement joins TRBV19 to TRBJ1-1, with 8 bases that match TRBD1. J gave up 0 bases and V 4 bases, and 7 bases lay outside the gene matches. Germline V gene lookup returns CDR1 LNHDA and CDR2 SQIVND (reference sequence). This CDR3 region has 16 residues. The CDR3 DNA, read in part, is TGTGCCAGTAGTACCAGACAGGGGCCAATGAACACTGAA. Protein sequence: CASSTRQGPMNTE. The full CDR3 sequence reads CASSTRQGPMNTEAFF.

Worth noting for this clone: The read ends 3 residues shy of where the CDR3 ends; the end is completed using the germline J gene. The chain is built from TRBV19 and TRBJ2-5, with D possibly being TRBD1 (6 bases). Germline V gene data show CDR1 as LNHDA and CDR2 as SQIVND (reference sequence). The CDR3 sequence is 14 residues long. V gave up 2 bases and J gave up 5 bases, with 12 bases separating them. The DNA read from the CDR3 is TGTGCCAGTAGTATAATCCATACAGGGGAGACC. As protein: CASSIIHTGET. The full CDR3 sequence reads CASSIIHTGETQYF.

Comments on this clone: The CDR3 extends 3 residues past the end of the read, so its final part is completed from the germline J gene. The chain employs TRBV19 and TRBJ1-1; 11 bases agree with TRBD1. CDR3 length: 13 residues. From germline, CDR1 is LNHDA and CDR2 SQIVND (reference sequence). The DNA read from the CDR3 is TGTGCCAGCCTACCCGGGACAGGGGGGGAA. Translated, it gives CASLPGTGGE. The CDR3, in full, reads CASLPGTGGEAFF.

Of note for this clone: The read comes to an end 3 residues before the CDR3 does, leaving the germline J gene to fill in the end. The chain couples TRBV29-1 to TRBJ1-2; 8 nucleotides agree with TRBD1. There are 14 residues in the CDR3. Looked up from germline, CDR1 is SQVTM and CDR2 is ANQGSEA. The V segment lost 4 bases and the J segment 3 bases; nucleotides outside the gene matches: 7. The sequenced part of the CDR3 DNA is TGCAGCGTTGGCCGGACAGGGTCGGACTATGGC. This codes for CSVGRTGSDYG. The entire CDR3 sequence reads CSVGRTGSDYGYTF.

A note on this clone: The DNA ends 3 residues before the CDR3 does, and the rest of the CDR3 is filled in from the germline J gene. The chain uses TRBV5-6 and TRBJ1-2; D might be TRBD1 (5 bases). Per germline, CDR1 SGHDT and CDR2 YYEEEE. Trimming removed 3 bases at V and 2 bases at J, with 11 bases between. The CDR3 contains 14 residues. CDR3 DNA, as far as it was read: TGTGCCAGCAGCTATACTGCAGGGAACTATGGC. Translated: CASSYTAGNYG. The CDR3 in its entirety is CASSYTAGNYGYTF.

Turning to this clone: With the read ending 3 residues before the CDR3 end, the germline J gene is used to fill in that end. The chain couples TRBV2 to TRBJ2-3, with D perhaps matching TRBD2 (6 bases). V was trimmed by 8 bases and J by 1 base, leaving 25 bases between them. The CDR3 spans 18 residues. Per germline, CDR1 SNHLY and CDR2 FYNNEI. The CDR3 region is CASGPVPIAARRTDTQYF. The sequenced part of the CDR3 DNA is TGTGCCAGCGGACCCGTACCAATAGCGGCCAGACGCACAGATACG.

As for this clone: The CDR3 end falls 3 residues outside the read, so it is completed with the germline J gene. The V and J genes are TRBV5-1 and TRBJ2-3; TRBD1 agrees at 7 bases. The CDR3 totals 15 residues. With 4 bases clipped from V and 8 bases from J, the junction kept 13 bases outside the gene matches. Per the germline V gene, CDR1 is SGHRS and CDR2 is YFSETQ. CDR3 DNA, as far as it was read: TGCGCCAGCAGCCCCCGAGGGGGCTCCTCAGGTACG. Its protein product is CASSPRGGSSGT. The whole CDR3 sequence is CASSPRGGSSGTQYF. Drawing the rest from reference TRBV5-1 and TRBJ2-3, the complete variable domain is KAGVTQTPRYLIKTRGQQVTLSCSPISGHRSVSWYQQTPGQGLQFLFEYFSETQRNKGNFPGRFSGRQFSNSRSEMNVSTLELGDSALYLCASSPRGGSSGTQYFGPGTRLTVL.

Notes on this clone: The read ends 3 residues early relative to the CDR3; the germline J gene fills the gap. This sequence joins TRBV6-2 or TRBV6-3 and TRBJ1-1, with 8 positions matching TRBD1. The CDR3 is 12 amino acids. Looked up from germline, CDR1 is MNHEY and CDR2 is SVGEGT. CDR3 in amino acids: CASSPVTGAAFF. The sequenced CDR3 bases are TGTGCCAGCAGTCCGGTGACAGGGGCG.

The sequenced CDR3 bases are TGCGCCAGCAGTTACCTGACTAGCGGGACAGACAATGAG. Translating gives CASSYLTSGTDNE. The whole CDR3 protein is CASSYLTSGTDNEQFF. The V gene is TRBV23-1, the J gene TRBJ2-1; 11 positions match TRBD2. Read coverage stops 3 residues before the CDR3 terminus; the germline J gene supplies the remainder. TRBV23-1 is an ORF, with its function uncertain. CDR3 length: 16 residues. V was pared by 5 bases and J by 5 bases, with 8 bases of the junction left unmatched.

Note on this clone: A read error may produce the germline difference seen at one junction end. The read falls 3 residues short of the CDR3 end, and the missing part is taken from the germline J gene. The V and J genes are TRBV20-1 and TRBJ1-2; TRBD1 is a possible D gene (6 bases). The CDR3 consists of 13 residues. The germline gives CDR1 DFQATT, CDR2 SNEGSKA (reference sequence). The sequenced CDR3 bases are TGCAGTGCTAGACCCCAGGGGAACTACGGC. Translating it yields CSARPQGNYG. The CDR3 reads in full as CSARPQGNYGYTF.

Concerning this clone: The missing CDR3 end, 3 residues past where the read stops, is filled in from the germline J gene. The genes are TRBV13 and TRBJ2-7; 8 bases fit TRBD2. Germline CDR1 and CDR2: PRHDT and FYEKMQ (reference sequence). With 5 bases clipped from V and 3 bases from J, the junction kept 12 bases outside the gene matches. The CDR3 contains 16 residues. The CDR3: CASSRRVSGGDYEQYF. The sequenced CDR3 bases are TGTGCCAGCAGCCGGCGGGTGAGCGGGGGTGACTACGAG.

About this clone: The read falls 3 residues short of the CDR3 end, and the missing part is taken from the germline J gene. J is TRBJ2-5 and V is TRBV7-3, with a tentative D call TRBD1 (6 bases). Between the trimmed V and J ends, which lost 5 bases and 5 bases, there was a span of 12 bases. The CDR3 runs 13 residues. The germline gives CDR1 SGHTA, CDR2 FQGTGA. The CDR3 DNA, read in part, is TGTGCCAGCAGCGAAGGGGGACGGGAGACC. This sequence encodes CASSEGGRET. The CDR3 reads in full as CASSEGGRETQYF.